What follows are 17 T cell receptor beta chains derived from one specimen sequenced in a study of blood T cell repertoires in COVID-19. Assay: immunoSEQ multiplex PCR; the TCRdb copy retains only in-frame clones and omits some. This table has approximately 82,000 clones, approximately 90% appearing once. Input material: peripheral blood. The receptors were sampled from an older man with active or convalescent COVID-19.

CDR3 sequence: CASSIGGTGGKTQYF. The CDR3 DNA sequence: TGTGCCAGCAGCATAGGAGGGACAGGGGGTAAGACCCAGTACTTC. The chain uses TRBV27 and TRBJ2-5; 11 bases are shared with TRBD1. The CDR3 consists of 15 residues. CDR1 is MNHEY, CDR2 SMNVEV, per germline (reference sequence). Unmatched junction bases numbered 9, after V lost 6 bases and J lost 6 bases.

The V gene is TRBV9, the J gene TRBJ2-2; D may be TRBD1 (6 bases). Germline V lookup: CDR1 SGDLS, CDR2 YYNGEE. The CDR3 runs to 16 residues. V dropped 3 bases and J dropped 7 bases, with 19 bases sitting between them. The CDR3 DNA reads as TGTGCCAGCAGCGCCCACCGAGGGGGATCGGGCGGGGAGCTGTTTTTT. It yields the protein CASSAHRGGSGGELFF. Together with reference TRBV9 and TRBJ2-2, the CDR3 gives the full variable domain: DSGVTQTPKHLITATGQRVTLRCSPRSGDLSVYWYQQSLDQGLQFLIQYYNGEERAKGNILERFSAQQFPDLHSELNLSSLELGDSALYFCASSAHRGGSGGELFFGEGSRLTVL.

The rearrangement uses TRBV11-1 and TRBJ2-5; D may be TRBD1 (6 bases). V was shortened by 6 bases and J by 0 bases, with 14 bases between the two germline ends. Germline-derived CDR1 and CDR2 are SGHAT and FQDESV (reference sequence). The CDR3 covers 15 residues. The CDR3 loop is CASSLTGLYQETQYF. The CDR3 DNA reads TGTGCCAGCAGTCTAACAGGGCTTTACCAAGAGACCCAGTACTTC.

The CDR3 region has the DNA TGTGCCAGCAGCTCCACTAGCGACTCCTACGAGCAGTACTTC. Translating it yields CASSSTSDSYEQYF. This rearrangement joins TRBV5-6 to TRBJ2-7; 7 bases fit TRBD2. The CDR3 is made up of 14 amino acids. Trimming cost V 3 bases and J 0 bases; bases outside gene matches: 3. The germline CDR1 and CDR2 sequences are SGHDT and YYEEEE.

The CDR3 DNA is TGTGCCAGCAGCGACCCCCGGACAGGAGGGTCTAGCTATGGCTACACCTTC. Translating it yields CASSDPRTGGSSYGYTF. The V gene is TRBV9, the J gene TRBJ1-2, with TRBD1 matching 7 bases. Germline lookup yields CDR1 SGDLS and CDR2 YYNGEE. With 3 bases clipped from V and 4 bases from J, the junction kept 15 bases outside the gene matches. The CDR3 length is 17 residues.

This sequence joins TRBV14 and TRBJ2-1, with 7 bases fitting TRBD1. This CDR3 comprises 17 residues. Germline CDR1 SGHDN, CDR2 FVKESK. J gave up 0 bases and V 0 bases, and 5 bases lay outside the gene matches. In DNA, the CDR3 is TGTGCCAGCAGCCAAGATTGGGACAGAAGCTCCTACAATGAGCAGTTCTTC. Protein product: CASSQDWDRSSYNEQFF.

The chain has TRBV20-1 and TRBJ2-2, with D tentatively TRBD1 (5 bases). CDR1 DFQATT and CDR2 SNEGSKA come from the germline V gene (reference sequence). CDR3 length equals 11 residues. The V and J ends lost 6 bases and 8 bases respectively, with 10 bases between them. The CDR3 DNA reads TGCAGTGCCACTTCAGGGGGGGAGCTGTTTTTT. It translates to CSATSGGELFF.

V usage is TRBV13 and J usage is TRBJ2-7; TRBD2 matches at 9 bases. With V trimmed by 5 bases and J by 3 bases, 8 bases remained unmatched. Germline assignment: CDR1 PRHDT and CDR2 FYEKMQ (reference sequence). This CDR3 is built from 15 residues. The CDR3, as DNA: TGTGCCAGCAGCCCGGGGACTAGCCTTATCTACGAGCAGTACTTC. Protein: CASSPGTSLIYEQYF.

This CDR3 reads CASSTAYSGNTIYF. The CDR3 DNA reads as TGTGCCAGTTCGACAGCTTACTCTGGAAACACCATATATTTT. This sequence joins TRBV2 and TRBJ1-3; TRBD1 might be the D (5 bases). Trimming removed 9 bases at V and 0 bases at J, with 12 bases between. CDR1 and CDR2 from the germline V gene are SNHLY and FYNNEI. The CDR3 runs to 14 residues.

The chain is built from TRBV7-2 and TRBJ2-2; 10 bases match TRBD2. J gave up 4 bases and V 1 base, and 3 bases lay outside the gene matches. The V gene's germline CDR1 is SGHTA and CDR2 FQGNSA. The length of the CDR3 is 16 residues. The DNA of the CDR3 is TGTGCCAGCAGCTTAGTTAGCGGGAGGCGCACCGGGGAGCTGTTTTTT. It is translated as CASSLVSGRRTGELFF.

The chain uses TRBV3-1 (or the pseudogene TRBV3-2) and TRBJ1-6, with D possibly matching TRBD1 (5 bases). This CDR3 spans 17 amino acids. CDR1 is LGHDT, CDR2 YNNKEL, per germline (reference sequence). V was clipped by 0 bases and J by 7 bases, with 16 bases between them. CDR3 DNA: TGTGCCAGCAGCCAAGAAGGGGCGGGGGGTAGGAATTCACCCCTCCACTTT. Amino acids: CASSQEGAGGRNSPLHF.

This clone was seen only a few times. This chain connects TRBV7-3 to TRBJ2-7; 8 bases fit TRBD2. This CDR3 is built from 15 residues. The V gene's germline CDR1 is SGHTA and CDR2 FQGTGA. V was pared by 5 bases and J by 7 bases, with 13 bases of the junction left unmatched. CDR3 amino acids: CASSLLAGPLGEQYF. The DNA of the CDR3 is TGTGCCAGCAGCCTCTTAGCGGGACCGTTAGGGGAGCAGTACTTC.

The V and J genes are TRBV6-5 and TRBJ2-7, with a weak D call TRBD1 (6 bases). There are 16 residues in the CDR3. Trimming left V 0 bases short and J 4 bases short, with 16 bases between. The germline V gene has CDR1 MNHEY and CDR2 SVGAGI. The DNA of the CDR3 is TGTGCCAGCAGTTACTCGAGTAGGGGGTTTGGGTACGAGCAGTACTTC. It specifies CASSYSSRGFGYEQYF.

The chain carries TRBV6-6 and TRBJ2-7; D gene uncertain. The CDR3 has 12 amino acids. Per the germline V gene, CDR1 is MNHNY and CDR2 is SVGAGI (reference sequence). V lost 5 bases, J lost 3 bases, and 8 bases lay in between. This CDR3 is CASSGVVYEQYF. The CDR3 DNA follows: TGTGCCAGCAGTGGTGTAGTCTACGAGCAGTACTTC.

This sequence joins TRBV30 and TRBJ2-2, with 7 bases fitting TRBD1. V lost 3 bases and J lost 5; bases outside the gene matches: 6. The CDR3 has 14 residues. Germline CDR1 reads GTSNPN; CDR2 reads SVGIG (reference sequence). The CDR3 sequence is CAWRPRGRTGELFF. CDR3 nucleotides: TGTGCCTGGAGGCCCAGGGGGAGAACCGGGGAGCTGTTTTTT.

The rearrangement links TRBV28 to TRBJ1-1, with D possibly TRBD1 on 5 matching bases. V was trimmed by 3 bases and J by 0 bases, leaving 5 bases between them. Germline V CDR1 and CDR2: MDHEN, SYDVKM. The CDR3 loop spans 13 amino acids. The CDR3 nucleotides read TGTGCCAGCAGTTTCAGGGTGAACACTGAAGCTTTCTTT. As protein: CASSFRVNTEAFF.

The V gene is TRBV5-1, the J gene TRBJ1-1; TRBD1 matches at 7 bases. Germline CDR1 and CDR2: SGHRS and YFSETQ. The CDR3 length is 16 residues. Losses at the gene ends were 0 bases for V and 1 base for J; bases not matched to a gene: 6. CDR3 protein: CASSLDPYRGNTEAFF. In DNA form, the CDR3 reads TGCGCCAGCAGCTTGGATCCTTACAGGGGGAACACTGAAGCTTTCTTT.